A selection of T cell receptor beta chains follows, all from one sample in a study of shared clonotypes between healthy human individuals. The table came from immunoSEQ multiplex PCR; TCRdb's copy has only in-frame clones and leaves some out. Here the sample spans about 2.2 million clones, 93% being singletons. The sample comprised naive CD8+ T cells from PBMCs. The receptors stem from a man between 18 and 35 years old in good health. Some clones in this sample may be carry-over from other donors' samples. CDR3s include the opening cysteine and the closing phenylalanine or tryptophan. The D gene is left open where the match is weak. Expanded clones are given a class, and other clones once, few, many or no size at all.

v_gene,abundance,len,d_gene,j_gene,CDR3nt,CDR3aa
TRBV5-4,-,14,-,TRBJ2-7,TGTGCCAGCAGCGGGACACCGAGCTCCTACGAGCAGTACTTC,CASSGTPSSYEQYF
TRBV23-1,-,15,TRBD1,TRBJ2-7,TGCGCCAGCAGTCACACCGGGACAGAGCCCTACGAGCAGTACTTC,CASSHTGTEPYEQYF
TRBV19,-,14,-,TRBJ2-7,TGTGCCAGTAATACGGGTGACGGATACTACGAGCAGTACTTC,CASNTGDGYYEQYF
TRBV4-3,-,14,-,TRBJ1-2,TGCGCCAGCAGCCCCCCTGGGGAGGGAACGGGCTACACCTTC,CASSPPGEGTGYTF
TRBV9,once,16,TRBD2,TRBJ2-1,TGTGCCAGCAGCGTGGGGGGTAGCGGGAGGCTCGATGAGCAGTTCTTC,CASSVGGSGRLDEQFF
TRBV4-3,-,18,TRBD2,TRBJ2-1,TGCGCCAGCAGCGAAACCACTAGCGGGGGGGGTTTTTACAATGAGCAGTTCTTC,CASSETTSGGGFYNEQFF
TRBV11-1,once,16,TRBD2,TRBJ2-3,TGTGCCAGCAGCTTACTAGCGGGAGGGATCACAGATACGCAGTATTTT,CASSLLAGGITDTQYF
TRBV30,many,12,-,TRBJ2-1,TGTGCCTGGAGTGTACTGTGGGATGAGCAGTTCTTC,CAWSVLWDEQFF
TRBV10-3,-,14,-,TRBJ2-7,TGTGCCATCACCGATATCGGCCTCCTCTACGAGCAGTACTTC,CAITDIGLLYEQYF
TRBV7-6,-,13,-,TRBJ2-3,TGTGCCAGCAGCTTAGGCAGGGAGGATACGCAGTATTTT,CASSLGREDTQYF
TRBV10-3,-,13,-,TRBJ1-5,TGTGCCATCAGCAACGGAGCCAATCAGCCCCAGCATTTT,CAISNGANQPQHF
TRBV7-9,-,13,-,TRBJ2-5,TGTGCCAGCAGCCCCACAGCGGGAGAGACCCAGTACTTC,CASSPTAGETQYF
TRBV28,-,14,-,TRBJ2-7,TGTGCCAGCAGCGATCATGCTCCAGGTGGCGAGCAGTACTTC,CASSDHAPGGEQYF
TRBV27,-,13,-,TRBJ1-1,TGTGCCAGCAGTTTGGCGTCGAACACTGAAGCTTTCTTT,CASSLASNTEAFF
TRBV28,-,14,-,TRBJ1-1,TGTGCCAGCAGTTTTACTATACGGAACACTGAAGCTTTCTTT,CASSFTIRNTEAFF
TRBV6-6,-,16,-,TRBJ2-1,TGTGCCAGCAGTTACCCCCCTTTACTGCGGCGCAATGAGCAGTTCTTC,CASSYPPLLRRNEQFF
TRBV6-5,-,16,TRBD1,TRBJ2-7,TGTGCCAGCAGTTACGAAAGTGGGACAGGCTTCTACGAGCAGTACTTC,CASSYESGTGFYEQYF
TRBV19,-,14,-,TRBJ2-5,TGTGCCAGTAGTGACCGGGGATCACAAGAGACCCAGTACTTC,CASSDRGSQETQYF
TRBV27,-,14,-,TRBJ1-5,TGTGCCAGCAGTTTATCGAGGAGCAATCAGCCCCAGCATTTT,CASSLSRSNQPQHF
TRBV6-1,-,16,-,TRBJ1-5,TGTGCCAGCAGTGAATCCTTGAAAGGGGCGCGTCAGCCCCAGCATTTT,CASSESLKGARQPQHF
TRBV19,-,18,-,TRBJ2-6,TGTGCCAGTAGTATTCCCCGGGGAACGGTCTCTGGGGCCAACGTCCTGACTTTC,CASSIPRGTVSGANVLTF
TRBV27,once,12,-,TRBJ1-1,TGTGCCAGCAAGGACATGAACACTGAAGCTTTCTTT,CASKDMNTEAFF
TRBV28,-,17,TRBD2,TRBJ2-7,TGTGCCAGCACCCTGTCACTGGGCGGGAGGGCCGTGGACGAGCAGTACTTC,CASTLSLGGRAVDEQYF
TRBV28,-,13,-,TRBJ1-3,TGTGCCAGCAGTTTTGGGGAAGGAAACACCATATATTTT,CASSFGEGNTIYF
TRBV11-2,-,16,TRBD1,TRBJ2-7,TGTGCCAGCAGCTTATCTCCGGACAGGGTGTCCTACGAGCAGTACTTC,CASSLSPDRVSYEQYF
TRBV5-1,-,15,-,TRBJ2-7,TGCGCCAGCAGCTGGACCGGGACGGATACCTACGAGCAGTACTTC,CASSWTGTDTYEQYF
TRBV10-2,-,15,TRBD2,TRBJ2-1,TGCGCCAGTTTAGGACTAGCGGGAAACTTCAATGAGCAGTTCTTC,CASLGLAGNFNEQFF
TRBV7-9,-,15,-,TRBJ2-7,TGTGCCAGCAGCTTAGTCACGGGAGAGTCCTACGAGCAGTACTTC,CASSLVTGESYEQYF
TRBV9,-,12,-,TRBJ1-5,TGTGCCAGGGGCTCCCCTTATCAGCCCCAGCATTTT,CARGSPYQPQHF
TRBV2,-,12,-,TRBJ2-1,TGTGCCGGACGAGGGCTTGACAATGAGCAGTTCTTC,CAGRGLDNEQFF
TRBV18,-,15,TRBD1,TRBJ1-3,TGTGCCAGCTCACAAGGACAGGGACCTGGAAACACCATATATTTT,CASSQGQGPGNTIYF
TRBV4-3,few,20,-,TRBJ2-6,TGCGCCAGCAGCCAAGTGGTTCAGGGACTGGGAGGTACTGGGGCCAACGTCCTGACTTTC,CASSQVVQGLGGTGANVLTF
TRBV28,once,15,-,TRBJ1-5,TGTGCCAGCAGTTTAGGGCCACATAGCAATCAGCCCCAGCATTTT,CASSLGPHSNQPQHF
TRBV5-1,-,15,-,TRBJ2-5,TGCGCCAGCAGCCCAATTACCGGGCGACGGGAGACCCAGTACTTC,CASSPITGRRETQYF
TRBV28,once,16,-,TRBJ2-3,TGTGCCAGCAGTTTAAGCCCCAGCGGAGGTACAGATACGCAGTATTTT,CASSLSPSGGTDTQYF
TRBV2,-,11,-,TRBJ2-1,TGTGCCAGAGGGGACCGCAATGAGCAGTTCTTC,CARGDRNEQFF
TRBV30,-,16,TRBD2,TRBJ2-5,TGTGCCTGGAGGGAAGGACTAGCGGGGATTTGGGAGACCCAGTACTTC,CAWREGLAGIWETQYF
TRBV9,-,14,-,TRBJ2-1,TGTGCCAGCAGCGGGGGGACAAACTACAATGAGCAGTTCTTC,CASSGGTNYNEQFF
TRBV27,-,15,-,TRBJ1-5,TGTGCCAGCAGTTTCCAGGGAATGAGCAATCAGCCCCAGCATTTT,CASSFQGMSNQPQHF
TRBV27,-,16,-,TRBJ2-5,TGTGCCAGCAGAAACCTTGGGGCCGGGCATTATGGGACCCAGTACTTC,CASRNLGAGHYGTQYF
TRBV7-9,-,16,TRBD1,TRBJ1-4,TGTGCCGGAACCGGGACAGGGGGCGCGGGTAGTGAAAAACTGTTTTTT,CAGTGTGGAGSEKLFF
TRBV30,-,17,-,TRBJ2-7,TGTGCCTGGCGTCGCGGGGACTTCGCGCGACTCCGATACGAGCAGTACTTC,CAWRRGDFARLRYEQYF
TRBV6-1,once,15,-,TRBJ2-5,TGTGCCAGCAGTGCCACCCCGGGGTCCCAAGAGACCCAGTACTTC,CASSATPGSQETQYF
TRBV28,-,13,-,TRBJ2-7,TGTGCCAGCAGCCCCAGTGGTCCGTACGAGCAGTACTTC,CASSPSGPYEQYF
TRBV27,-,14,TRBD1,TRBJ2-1,TGTGCCAGCAGTGTCGACAGGGTCTGGAATGAGCAGTTCTTC,CASSVDRVWNEQFF
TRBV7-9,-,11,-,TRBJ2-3,TGTGCCACCATACCCATTGATACGCAGTATTTT,CATIPIDTQYF
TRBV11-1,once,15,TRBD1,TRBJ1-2,TGTGCCAGCAGCTCTGGGACAGGAAGCCTCTATGGCTACACCTTC,CASSSGTGSLYGYTF
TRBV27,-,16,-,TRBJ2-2,TGTGCCAGCAGTTTATCTTCGGGTGACATAACCGGGGAGCTGTTTTTT,CASSLSSGDITGELFF
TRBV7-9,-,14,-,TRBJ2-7,TGTGCCAGCAGCTTCTGGGACTCTTCCTACGAGCAGTACTTC,CASSFWDSSYEQYF
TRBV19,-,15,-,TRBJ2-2,TGTGCCAGTAGTATAGATCGGGGGCCCACCGGGGAGCTGTTTTTT,CASSIDRGPTGELFF
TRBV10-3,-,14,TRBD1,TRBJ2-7,TGTGCCACCTTTGACCGGGACAGCCCCCTGGAGCAGTACTTC,CATFDRDSPLEQYF
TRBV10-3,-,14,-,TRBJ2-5,TGTGCCACCAGTGAGTCACACAGGGTGGAGACCCAGTACTTC,CATSESHRVETQYF
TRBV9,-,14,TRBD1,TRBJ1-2,TGTGCCAGCAGCGGACAGGGGGCGAACTATGGCTACACCTTC,CASSGQGANYGYTF
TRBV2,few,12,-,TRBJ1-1,TGTGCCAGCACCGAAGGCCAGACTGAAGCTTTCTTT,CASTEGQTEAFF
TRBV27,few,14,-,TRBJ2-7,TGTGCCAGCAGTCTGCAGTCCACCTCCTACGAGCAGTACTTC,CASSLQSTSYEQYF
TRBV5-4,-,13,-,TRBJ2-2,TGTGCAGGGGGGGACAGGAACACCGGGGAGCTGTTTTTT,CAGGDRNTGELFF
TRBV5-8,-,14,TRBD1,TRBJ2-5,TGTGCCAGCAGCCAACGGACAGGCCAAGAGACCCAGTACTTC,CASSQRTGQETQYF
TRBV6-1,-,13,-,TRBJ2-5,TGTGCCAGCAGTGACGGTGTAACAGAGACCCAGTACTTC,CASSDGVTETQYF
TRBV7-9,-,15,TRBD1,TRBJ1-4,TGTGCCAGCAGACGACAGGGGTCTAACGGGGAAAAACTGTTTTTT,CASRRQGSNGEKLFF
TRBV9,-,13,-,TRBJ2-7,TGTGCCAGCAGCGGTAGCCCGACGGGCGAGCAGTACTTC,CASSGSPTGEQYF